Following are 31 T cell receptor beta chains from one sample sequenced in a study of molecular identifiers for immune sequencing clone quantification. MiXCR was run by TCRdb on the PCR reads, yielding one entry per CDR3 protein. The data contain about 320,000 distinct CDR3 sequences, 24% of them singletons. The specimen sequenced was naive CD8+ T cells from blood, with Jurkat cell RNA spiked in. As to subset: FACS-sorted CD8+CD4-CCR7+CD45RA+ naive T cells. Receptor source: a human donor in good health. Some libraries in this study had Jurkat cell RNA spiked in.

The DNA for the CDR3 is TGTGCCAGCAGTTCTGACAGGGGGGGCTCGATACTGACCTACGAGCAGTACTTC. This gives the protein CASSSDRGGSILTYEQYF. The chain carries TRBV2 and TRBJ2-7; the match to TRBD1 covers 9 bases. Losses at the gene ends were 5 bases for V and 2 bases for J; bases not matched to a gene: 16. Per germline, CDR1 SNHLY and CDR2 FYNNEI. This CDR3 region has 18 residues.

The table lists this clonotype with a few counts. The chain couples TRBV7-9 to TRBJ2-3; the D gene could be TRBD1 or TRBD2 (6 bases each). V lost 8 bases to trimming and J lost 4 bases, with 10 bases between them. The CDR3 is 12 residues long. From germline, CDR1 is SEHNR and CDR2 FQNEAQ (reference sequence). The CDR3 spells CASWGASDTQYF. The CDR3, as DNA: TGTGCCAGCTGGGGGGCCTCAGATACGCAGTATTTT.

The V and J genes are TRBV4-3 and TRBJ2-7; D is perhaps TRBD1 or TRBD2 (5 bases each). Trimming stripped 1 base from V and 0 bases from J, with 13 bases between. CDR1 and CDR2 from the germline V gene are LGHNA and YSLEER. The CDR3 spans 16 residues. The DNA for the CDR3 is TGCGCCAGCAGCCAAGGTCTGGCAGGGAGCTCCTACGAGCAGTACTTC. Translated: CASSQGLAGSSYEQYF.

Note on this clonotype: This sequence may be a read error, since a much larger clone differs from it by one base. This chain joins TRBV19 and TRBJ2-3; D ambiguous. Per the germline V gene, CDR1 is LNHDA and CDR2 is SQIVND (reference sequence). The CDR3 has 14 residues. Trimming shortened V by 4 bases and J by 2 bases, and 10 bases separated the two germline ends. The DNA of the CDR3 is TGTGCCAGTAGTAACATCCAGTCCACAGATACGCAGTATTTT. Protein: CASSNIQSTDTQYF.

This CDR3 reads CSVEAGSGAFF. The DNA for the CDR3 is TGCAGCGTTGAGGCGGGGAGTGGAGCTTTCTTT. The chain uses TRBV29-1 and TRBJ1-1; D gene uncertain. V was trimmed by 3 bases and J by 10 bases, leaving 12 bases between them. The CDR3 length is 11 residues. The germline gives CDR1 SQVTM, CDR2 ANQGSEA.

Regarding this clonotype: This could be a read error, since a much larger clone is one nucleotide away. The CDR3 nucleotides are TGTGCCAGCAGCTTAGGGCATCCGAGCACTGAAGCTTTCTTT. This codes for CASSLGHPSTEAFF. The chain joins TRBV7-8 to TRBJ1-1; unclear D gene. Germline assignment: CDR1 SGHVS and CDR2 FQNEAQ. The CDR3 spans 14 residues. Trimming cost V 1 base and J 4 bases, with 10 bases left between them.

In the case of this clonotype: This clone may be a read error of a much larger clone one base away. The V call is TRBV27, the J call TRBJ2-3, with TRBD2 as a possible D gene (5 bases). CDR1 MNHEY and CDR2 SMNVEV come from the germline V gene (reference sequence). This CDR3 comprises 15 residues. V lost 5 bases, J lost 4 bases, and 16 bases lay in between. The CDR3 coding sequence is TGTGCCAGCAGTGGGTCGGGGTTCGGTGCAGATACGCAGTATTTT. Its translation: CASSGSGFGADTQYF.

Many counts were recorded for this clonotype. The chain has TRBV11-1 and TRBJ1-1; the match to TRBD1 covers 7 bases. Germline V gene lookup returns CDR1 SGHAT and CDR2 FQDESV (reference sequence). V lost 1 base, J lost 4 bases, and 6 bases stayed unmatched. This CDR3 has 15 amino acids. CDR3 in amino acids: CASSLGQGESTEAFF. CDR3 coding DNA: TGTGCCAGCAGCTTAGGACAGGGAGAGTCCACTGAAGCTTTCTTT.

There are many counts of this clonotype. The chain carries TRBV12-3 or TRBV12-4 and TRBJ1-3; D is possibly TRBD1 (5 bases). The V and J ends lost 9 bases and 0 bases respectively, with 15 bases between them. The CDR3 is made up of 15 amino acids. This CDR3 is CASRDRSSSGNTIYF. CDR3 coding DNA: TGTGCCAGTCGGGACCGAAGCTCCTCTGGAAACACCATATATTTT.

The table lists this clonotype with many counts. The rearrangement joins TRBV7-9 to TRBJ2-7; D unclear. Germline V gene sequence: CDR1 SEHNR, CDR2 FQNEAQ (reference sequence). The germline V and J ends were trimmed by 4 bases and 4 bases, with 11 bases remaining between them. The CDR3 is made up of 13 amino acids. Here the CDR3 reads CASSSKERYEQYF. For the CDR3, the DNA is TGTGCCAGCAGCTCAAAAGAAAGGTACGAGCAGTACTTC.

The CDR3 loop is CASSLYVGYEQYF. The CDR3 DNA reads as TGTGCCAGCAGCCTGTATGTGGGTTACGAGCAGTACTTC. The chain carries TRBV3-1 and TRBJ2-7; D is unresolved. This CDR3 contains 13 residues. In germline, CDR1 is LGHDT, CDR2 YNNKEL (reference sequence). V was shortened by 4 bases and J by 4 bases, with 11 bases between the two germline ends.

Of note for this clonotype: An end of the junction differs from the germline gene, which may be a read error. This sequence joins TRBV3-1 and TRBJ2-7, with 8 positions matching TRBD1. The CDR3 contains 16 residues. Germline V gene sequence: CDR1 LGHDT, CDR2 YNNKEL (reference sequence). The CDR3, as DNA: TGTGCCAGCAGCCCGACGCGGACAGGGAACTCCTGCGAGCAGTACTTC. This codes for CASSPTRTGNSCEQYF.

This rearrangement joins TRBV6-1 to TRBJ2-1; 16 positions agree with TRBD2. CDR3 length equals 17 residues. Unmatched junction bases numbered 6, after V lost 3 bases and J lost 7 bases. Germline-derived CDR1 and CDR2 are MNHNS and SASEGT. In DNA, the CDR3 is TGTGCCAGCAGTGACGGGACTAGCGGGAGGGGCTGGAATGAGCAGTTCTTC. This gives the protein CASSDGTSGRGWNEQFF.

The V gene is TRBV20-1, the J gene TRBJ2-7; 15 bases agree with TRBD2. The CDR3 runs to 21 residues. Germline CDR1 and CDR2: DFQATT and SNEGSKA (reference sequence). With 1 base clipped from V and 0 bases from J, the junction kept 16 bases outside the gene matches. As DNA, the CDR3 is TGCAGTGCTAGAGGGGACACGGCCGGGACTAGCGGGAGGTTGAGCTCCTACGAGCAGTACTTC. It encodes CSARGDTAGTSGRLSSYEQYF.

The chain has TRBV20-1 and TRBJ1-6, with a possible D match to TRBD1 (6 bases). The CDR3 loop spans 17 amino acids. V was clipped by 6 bases and J by 10 bases, with 28 bases between them. Germline V gives CDR1 DFQATT, CDR2 SNEGSKA (reference sequence). The chain's CDR3 is CSARPRKTGLEGSPLHF. CDR3 nucleotide sequence: TGCAGTGCCAGACCCCGAAAGACAGGTCTGGAGGGGTCACCCCTCCACTTT.

The sample holds a few counts of this clonotype. The chain is built from TRBV28 and TRBJ2-7; D is unclear. The germline V gene has CDR1 MDHEN and CDR2 SYDVKM. The CDR3 contains 13 residues. Trimming removed 1 base from V and 2 bases from J, with 6 bases in between. The CDR3 region is CASSLFQTYEQYF. Written as DNA, the CDR3 is TGTGCCAGCAGTTTATTCCAAACCTACGAGCAGTACTTC.

This clonotype was recorded once. A read error may produce the germline difference seen at one junction end. This sequence joins TRBV20-1 and TRBJ1-4; 10 bases are shared with TRBD1. Germline V gives CDR1 DFQATT, CDR2 SNEGSKA (reference sequence). CDR3 length: 15 residues. The CDR3 DNA reads TGCAGTGCGAAGGACAGGGGGTCAACTAATGAAAAACTGTATTTT. Residues: CSAKDRGSTNEKLYF.

This clonotype showed up just a few times. The final CDR3 position lacks the conserved phenylalanine or tryptophan, pointing to a likely read error. The genes are TRBV15 and TRBJ2-3, with D maybe TRBD2 (6 bases). Germline CDR1 and CDR2: LNHNV and YYDKDF (reference sequence). This CDR3 has 19 residues. Trimming pared 0 bases from V and 0 bases from J, leaving 19 bases between. The CDR3 DNA reads TGTGCCACCAGCAGAGATCCCGGACTAACTATCACTAGCACAGATACGCAGTATTCT. Its protein product is CATSRDPGLTITSTDTQYS.

This clonotype turned up a few times. This rearrangement joins TRBV4-3 to TRBJ2-3, with 12 nucleotides matching TRBD1. The length of the CDR3 is 16 residues. The V gene end was trimmed by 4 bases and the J gene end by 6 bases; junction bases not matched to a gene: 8. Germline-derived CDR1 and CDR2 are LGHNA and YSLEER. The CDR3 sequence: CASSPWDRGHEDTQYF. The CDR3 bases are TGCGCCAGCAGCCCCTGGGACAGGGGGCATGAGGATACGCAGTATTTT.

The chain carries TRBV5-4 and TRBJ1-5; D uncertain. Trimming removed 4 bases at V and 4 bases at J, with 9 bases between. The CDR3 consists of 13 residues. Germline V gene sequence: CDR1 SGHNT, CDR2 YYREEE (reference sequence). CDR3 protein: CASSKDKNQPQHF. The DNA for the CDR3 is TGTGCCAGCAGCAAAGACAAGAATCAGCCCCAGCATTTT.

This clonotype was seen ten or more times. The chain couples TRBV20-1 to TRBJ2-5, with 10 bases fitting TRBD2. The germline V gene encodes CDR1 DFQATT and CDR2 SNEGSKA (reference sequence). The CDR3 covers 15 residues. J lost 1 base, V lost 3 bases, and 5 bases had no gene match. CDR3 sequence (DNA): TGCAGTGCTAGGTCCCTAGCGGGGGCCCAAGAGACCCAGTACTTC. Translating it yields CSARSLAGAQETQYF.

This clonotype was recorded a few times. The chain employs TRBV10-3 and TRBJ1-1; D uncertain. CDR1 is ENHRY, CDR2 SYGVKD, per germline. This CDR3 is 11 amino acids long. V lost 8 bases to trimming and J lost 2 bases, with 6 bases between them. The CDR3 protein is CAIRSNTEAFF. CDR3 bases: TGTGCCATCCGGTCCAACACTGAAGCTTTCTTT.

The V gene is TRBV19, the J gene TRBJ1-1; maybe TRBD1 (5 bases). The CDR3 spans 11 residues. Trimming removed 3 bases at V and 13 bases at J, with 12 bases between. From germline, CDR1 is LNHDA and CDR2 SQIVND (reference sequence). CDR3 in amino acids: CASSIRDDGFF. The CDR3, as DNA: TGTGCCAGTAGTATCAGGGACGACGGTTTCTTT.

Comments on this clonotype: Given a much more abundant clone one base away, this may be a read error. Here the CDR3 omits its conserved ending phenylalanine or tryptophan, so a read error is the likely source. This chain connects TRBV5-6 to TRBJ2-7; 9 bases line up with TRBD2. This CDR3 is built from 15 residues. The germline CDR1 and CDR2 sequences are SGHDT and YYEEEE. After removal of 7 bases from V and 2 bases from J, the junction contained 10 bases not matched to a gene. For the CDR3, the DNA is TGTGCCAGCTCGAGCGGGGGGCGGGAGACCTACGAGCAGTACTCC. Translated: CASSSGGRETYEQYS.

Concerning this clonotype: At one end the junction does not follow the germline gene, possibly because of a read error. This chain links TRBV20-1 with TRBJ1-3, with no clear D. Germline CDR1 is DFQATT and CDR2 is SNEGSKA (reference sequence). The CDR3 extends over 15 amino acids. This chain's CDR3 is CSARKAASSENTVYF. The CDR3 nucleotides are TGCAGTGCTAGAAAGGCGGCAAGCTCTGAAAACACCGTATATTTT.

This clonotype was observed a handful of times. CDR3 bases: TGTGCCAGCAGCTTGGCGCGGTGGGATAGCAATCAGCCCCAGCATTTT. This sequence encodes CASSLARWDSNQPQHF. This rearrangement joins TRBV11-3 to TRBJ1-5; D unresolved. The CDR3 runs 16 residues. The germline V and J ends were trimmed by 3 bases and 0 bases, with 12 bases remaining between them. Germline loops: CDR1 SGHNT, CDR2 YENEEA.

This clonotype turned up a few times. CDR3 sequence reads: CASSRDRDYNSPLHF. CDR3 DNA: TGTGCCAGCAGCCGTGACAGGGACTATAATTCACCCCTCCACTTT. This chain connects TRBV6-2 or TRBV6-3 to TRBJ1-6, with 7 nucleotides matching TRBD1. Germline CDR1 MNHEY, CDR2 SVGEGT. The CDR3 runs to 15 residues. The junction had 5 bases not matched to a gene; V was cut back by 6 bases and J by 3 bases.

A few counts support this clonotype. This chain links TRBV2 with TRBJ1-2; 7 bases agree with TRBD1. Germline CDR1 is SNHLY and CDR2 is FYNNEI. Trimming removed 3 bases from V and 2 bases from J; junction bases left unmatched: 12. The CDR3 is 17 amino acids. The CDR3 region has the DNA TGTGCCAGCAGTGAGACGACAGGGATTTATGCGAACTATGGCTACACCTTC. It specifies CASSETTGIYANYGYTF.

A few counts support this clonotype. V usage is TRBV7-9 and J usage is TRBJ2-3; 11 bases match TRBD2. The V segment lost 5 bases and the J segment 0 bases; nucleotides outside the gene matches: 4. The germline gives CDR1 SEHNR, CDR2 FQNEAQ (reference sequence). This CDR3 has 16 residues. This chain's CDR3 is CASSHRLAGSTDTQYF. The CDR3 DNA sequence: TGTGCCAGCAGCCACCGACTAGCGGGAAGCACAGATACGCAGTATTTT.

This clonotype showed up many times. The chain is built from TRBV4-3 and TRBJ1-1; D may be TRBD1 (6 bases). CDR3 length: 13 amino acids. V was clipped by 1 base and J by 11 bases, with 14 bases between them. CDR1 and CDR2 (germline): LGHNA, YSLEER. This chain's CDR3 is CASSQVRGSGAFF. The CDR3 region has the DNA TGCGCCAGCAGCCAAGTTAGGGGGTCGGGCGCTTTCTTT.

Points on this clonotype: This may be a read error: a much more frequent sequence differs by one nucleotide. The conserved final phenylalanine or tryptophan is absent from the CDR3, which likely points to a read error. The V gene is TRBV7-9, the J gene TRBJ2-7; D remains ambiguous. Between the trimmed V and J ends, which lost 5 bases and 7 bases, there was a span of 15 bases. The germline gives CDR1 SEHNR, CDR2 FQNEAQ (reference sequence). The length of the CDR3 is 13 residues. The CDR3, as DNA: TGTGCCAGCAGCCCTATCCGCTTGTATGAGCAGTACCTC. Protein sequence: CASSPIRLYEQYL.